This T cell receptor (beta chain) comes out of a study of regulatory T cells in long-lasting Graves disease. Arm-PCR of CDR3 regions and iRepertoire HTBI primers were used to build TCR beta libraries. TCRdb redid the calling of the multiplex PCR reads with MiXCR, one entry per CDR3 protein. Of hundreds of thousands of distinct CDR3 sequences listed, 16% are singletons. General study findings and limits: More public clonotypes were shared by persistent patients (around 2,600) than by new patients (roughly 970).

This clonotype was picked up many times. Antigen unknown. The germline gives CDR1 LNHDA, CDR2 SQIVND (reference sequence). The CDR3 sequence is 14 residues long. Trimming removed 5 bases at V and 4 bases at J, with 12 bases between. Time point here: newly diagnosed GD, antithyroid drugs for less than 3 months. PBMC RNA served as the TCR library source. These data were likewise used in another study, on T cells in Graves' hyperthyroidism and ophthalmopathy. That report adds: TCR CDR3 underwent first-round RT-PCR with the HTBI primer set.

The TCR comes from a middle-aged woman with Graves disease. The rearrangement joins TRBV19 to TRBJ1-5; D is unclear. The source material was peripheral blood mononuclear cells (PBMCs), sampled at new diagnosis, from a patient treated with antithyroid drugs. CDR3 sequence reads: CASSPWTLNQPQHF. In DNA, the CDR3 is TGTGCCAGTAGTCCCTGGACCTTAAATCAGCCCCAGCATTTT.